Below, one TCR beta chain is given with its context. Its antigen remains unknown. Germline CDR1 and CDR2: LNHDA and SQIVND (reference sequence). The CDR3 is made up of 14 amino acids. V was trimmed by 8 bases and J by 0 bases, leaving 12 bases between them. This sample stems from a study of OX40 agonist ivuxolimab in advanced cancers. Overall study context: Dosing consisted of intravenous ivuxolimab at 0.01 to 10 mg/kg every 2 weeks. Age averaged around 60 years (range roughly 23 to 79), and less than 85% were male. Study-wide results and caveats: At doses 0.1 to 3.0 mg/kg, CD4+ and CD8+ clones expanded.

The repertoire was sequenced with immunoSEQ multiplex PCR; TCRdb's copy has only in-frame clones and lacks some. The data contain fewer than 85,000 clones, roughly four fifths of them singletons. The chain links TRBV19 to TRBJ2-3; D is ambiguous. This TCR was recovered from an adult with an advanced solid tumor such as melanoma, head and neck, liver or kidney cancer. The sequencing here drew on CD4+ or CD8+ T cells sorted from blood, taken in a trial of the OX40 agonist ivuxolimab. DNA for the CDR3: TGTGCCAGTGCAGATTCCCTCAGCACAGATACGCAGTATTTT. It specifies CASADSLSTDTQYF.